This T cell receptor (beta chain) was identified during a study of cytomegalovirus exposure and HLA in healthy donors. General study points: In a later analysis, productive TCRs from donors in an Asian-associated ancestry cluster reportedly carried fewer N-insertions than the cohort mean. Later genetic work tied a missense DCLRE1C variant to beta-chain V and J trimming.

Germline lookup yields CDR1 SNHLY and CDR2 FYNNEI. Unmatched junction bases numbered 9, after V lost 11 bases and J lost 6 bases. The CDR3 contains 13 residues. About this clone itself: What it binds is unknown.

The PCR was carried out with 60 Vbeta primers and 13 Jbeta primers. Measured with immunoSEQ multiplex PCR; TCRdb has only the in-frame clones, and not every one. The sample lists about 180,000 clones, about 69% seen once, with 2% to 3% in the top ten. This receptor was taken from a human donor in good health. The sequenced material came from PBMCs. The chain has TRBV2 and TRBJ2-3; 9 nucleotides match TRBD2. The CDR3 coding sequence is TGTGCCGGCCACATAGCGGGGGAGGATACGCAGTATTTT. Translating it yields CAGHIAGEDTQYF. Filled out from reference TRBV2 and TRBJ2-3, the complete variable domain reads EPEVTQTPSHQVTQMGQEVILRCVPISNHLYFYWYRQILGQKVEFLVSFYNNEISEKSEIFDDQFSVERPDGSNFTLKIRSTKLEDSAMYFCAGHIAGEDTQYFGPGTRLTVL.